These 32 T cell receptor beta chains share one sample of origin, sequenced in a study of T-cell reconstitution after alpha-beta-depleted transplantation in children. Researchers prepared the TCRbeta library using unique molecular identifiers, the study reports. Using its own MiXCR run on the PCR reads, TCRdb lists one record per CDR3 protein. The top ten hold roughly 31% of the sample, which has about a million distinct CDR3 sequences, about 29% seen once. The sequencing here drew on PBMCs, mostly from graft donor cells, taken 360 days after TCRalphabeta/CD19-depleted stem cell transplant. The origin of the receptors is a boy under two years old who had a stem cell transplant for SCID, so the T cells may come from the graft donor.

In its sample, this clonotype was seen a few times. This sequence joins TRBV7-8 and TRBJ2-7, with 7 bases aligning to TRBD1. The CDR3 contains 13 residues. Looked up from germline, CDR1 is SGHVS and CDR2 is FQNEAQ. Trimming took 6 bases from V and 7 from J; bases not matched to a gene: 9. DNA for the CDR3: TGTGCCAGCAGTCTTACAGGGGTGCGGGAGCAGTACTTC. Translated, it gives CASSLTGVREQYF.

This clonotype occurred a few times. V and J are TRBV4-1 and TRBJ2-3; D is perhaps TRBD1 (6 bases). With 3 bases removed from V and 4 bases from J, the gap between germline ends came to 23 bases. The CDR3 spans 18 residues. Germline values: CDR1 MGHRA, CDR2 YSYEKL. CDR3 amino acids: CASSQVFRDRPPPDTQYF. CDR3 coding DNA: TGCGCCAGCAGCCAGGTCTTTCGTGACAGGCCTCCCCCAGATACGCAGTATTTT.

This clonotype appeared a few times. The chain combines TRBV30 with TRBJ2-1, with D possibly matching TRBD2 (5 bases). The CDR3 covers 13 residues. Germline values: CDR1 GTSNPN, CDR2 SVGIG (reference sequence). Trimming shortened V by 2 bases and J by 6 bases, and 11 bases separated the two germline ends. This CDR3 is CAWSMWEFNEQFF. DNA for the CDR3: TGTGCCTGGAGTATGTGGGAGTTCAATGAGCAGTTCTTC.

The chain links TRBV5-1 to TRBJ2-7; D may be TRBD1 (6 bases). The CDR3 has 16 amino acids. Germline V CDR1 and CDR2: SGHRS, YFSETQ. The V gene lost 7 bases and the J gene lost 2 bases, with 22 bases spanning the gap. The CDR3 sequence is CASGGGKSSHPYEQYF. CDR3 bases: TGCGCCAGCGGGGGCGGAAAGAGCTCTCACCCCTACGAGCAGTACTTC.

This clonotype was seen more than once but under ten times. This chain uses TRBV12-3 or TRBV12-4 with TRBJ2-7; maybe TRBD2 (6 bases). The V gene lost 1 base and the J gene lost 6 bases, with 13 bases spanning the gap. The length of the CDR3 is 14 residues. The CDR3 DNA sequence: TGTGCCAGCAGTTTAGGGGGGGTCCTGGGCGAGCAGTACTTC. Its translation: CASSLGGVLGEQYF.

This chain joins TRBV7-2 and TRBJ1-2; TRBD1 agrees at 7 bases. The CDR3 runs to 15 residues. J lost 4 bases, V lost 4 bases, and 9 bases had no gene match. CDR1 SGHTA and CDR2 FQGNSA come from the germline V gene. CDR3 region: CASSWGDSRRYGYTF. For the CDR3, the DNA is TGTGCCAGCAGCTGGGGGGACAGCCGACGCTATGGCTACACCTTC.

The chain carries TRBV7-2 and TRBJ2-7; D call uncertain. CDR1 and CDR2 (germline): SGHTA, FQGNSA. Trimming took off 7 bases at V and 3 bases at J, with 13 bases between the two ends. The CDR3 extends over 13 amino acids. CDR3 residues: CASNLGFHYEQYF. The DNA for the CDR3 is TGTGCCAGCAACTTGGGGTTTCACTACGAGCAGTACTTC.

The rearrangement joins TRBV5-1 to TRBJ1-2; D is uncertain. The CDR3 runs 12 residues. Germline CDR1 and CDR2: SGHRS and YFSETQ. With 5 bases removed from V and 7 bases from J, the gap between germline ends came to 12 bases. In nucleotides, the CDR3 is TGCGCCAGCAGTTCCGGGTACAGTGGCTACACCTTC. Translation: CASSSGYSGYTF.

This clonotype was picked up a small number of times. The chain joins TRBV4-3 to TRBJ2-3, with D unclear. V was pared by 1 base and J by 3 bases, with 11 bases between. The CDR3 has 15 residues. The V gene's germline CDR1 is LGHNA and CDR2 YSLEER. This CDR3 is CASSQVWARTDTQYF. CDR3 bases: TGCGCCAGCAGCCAAGTGTGGGCCCGTACAGATACGCAGTATTTT.

This clonotype was counted only a few times. The rearrangement uses TRBV10-2 and TRBJ2-1, with 9 nucleotides matching TRBD2. V lost 6 bases, J lost 3 bases, and 6 bases stayed unmatched. The length of the CDR3 is 15 residues. Germline CDR1 WSHSY, CDR2 SAAADI. The CDR3 DNA follows: TGCGCCAGCAGGATGACTAGCGGCGACTACAATGAGCAGTTCTTC. It encodes CASRMTSGDYNEQFF.

The chain is built from TRBV27 and TRBJ2-2; 10 bases are a match to TRBD2. The CDR3 consists of 14 residues. With V trimmed by 7 bases and J by 4 bases, 3 bases remained unmatched. Germline V gene sequence: CDR1 MNHEY, CDR2 SMNVEV (reference sequence). The CDR3 is CASNRLAGTGELFF. The CDR3 region has the DNA TGTGCCAGCAACAGACTAGCGGGCACCGGGGAGCTGTTTTTT.

This clonotype was picked up one time. The V and J genes are TRBV7-8 and TRBJ1-5; possibly TRBD1 for D (5 bases). V was clipped by 5 bases and J by 2 bases, with 16 bases between them. CDR1 SGHVS and CDR2 FQNEAQ come from the germline V gene. The CDR3 has 16 residues. CDR3 sequence: CASSPDGGIGNQPQHF. Here the CDR3 DNA reads TGTGCCAGCAGCCCGGACGGGGGGATAGGCAATCAGCCCCAGCATTTT.

The chain carries TRBV20-1 and TRBJ2-3; D may be TRBD2 (5 bases). Germline V CDR1 and CDR2: DFQATT, SNEGSKA (reference sequence). Trimming removed 0 bases at V and 3 bases at J, with 13 bases between. This CDR3 region has 15 residues. CDR3 residues: CSARDSQRRTDTQYF. CDR3 nucleotides: TGCAGTGCTAGAGATTCCCAGCGGAGGACAGATACGCAGTATTTT.

This clonotype was seen a few times. This chain joins TRBV4-3 and TRBJ2-3, with a weak D call TRBD1 (6 bases). Germline V gene sequence: CDR1 LGHNA, CDR2 YSLEER. Trimming took off 1 base at V and 3 bases at J, with 11 bases between the two ends. This CDR3 comprises 15 residues. CDR3 amino acids: CASSQVLGATDTQYF. CDR3 DNA sequence: TGCGCCAGCAGCCAAGTTCTGGGGGCGACAGATACGCAGTATTTT.

V is TRBV9 and J is TRBJ1-1; tentative D call: TRBD1 (5 bases). The germline CDR1 and CDR2 sequences are SGDLS and YYNGEE. CDR3 length: 16 amino acids. The V gene lost 4 bases and the J gene lost 1 base, with 17 bases spanning the gap. The CDR3 protein is CASSPGGSLGNTEAFF. In DNA, the CDR3 is TGTGCCAGCAGCCCGGGGGGATCCCTCGGGAACACTGAAGCTTTCTTT.

V and J are TRBV29-1 and TRBJ2-4; a possible D gene is TRBD1 (6 bases). Germline CDR1 SQVTM, CDR2 ANQGSEA. The CDR3 has 13 amino acids. V lost 4 bases, J lost 6 bases, and 13 bases lay in between. CDR3 in amino acids: CSVARDKGNIQYF. As DNA, the CDR3 is TGCAGCGTTGCCCGGGACAAAGGAAACATTCAGTACTTC.

This clonotype was seen many times. The chain recombines TRBV29-1 with TRBJ2-7; 7 bases fit TRBD1. The CDR3 spans 12 residues. V dropped 4 bases and J dropped 3; count of bases not matched to a gene: 3. Germline loops: CDR1 SQVTM, CDR2 ANQGSEA. CDR3 nucleotides: TGCAGCGTTGCGACAGGGATCTACGAGCAGTACTTC. Its protein product is CSVATGIYEQYF.

This clonotype was picked up a small number of times. The chain links TRBV20-1 to TRBJ2-1; 10 positions agree with TRBD1. Germline V lookup: CDR1 DFQATT, CDR2 SNEGSKA (reference sequence). The CDR3 has 16 residues. With V trimmed by 4 bases and J by 1 base, 7 bases remained unmatched. CDR3 nucleotide sequence: TGCAGTGCTATATCCGGGACAGGGGAATCCTACAATGAGCAGTTCTTC. This codes for CSAISGTGESYNEQFF.

This clonotype turned up a few times. The chain links TRBV9 to TRBJ1-2; 10 positions agree with TRBD1. With V trimmed by 2 bases and J by 6 bases, 10 bases remained unmatched. Germline V gives CDR1 SGDLS, CDR2 YYNGEE. CDR3 length: 16 residues. The CDR3 region has the DNA TGTGCCAGCAGCGTCCGGGACAGGGGCCACGACAATGGCTACACCTTC. Its protein product is CASSVRDRGHDNGYTF.

The chain joins TRBV7-9 to TRBJ2-1; the D gene is possibly TRBD2 (5 bases). This CDR3 region has 13 residues. V was cut by 4 bases and J by 7 bases, with 11 bases left in between. Germline CDR1 and CDR2: SEHNR and FQNEAQ (reference sequence). The CDR3 nucleotides are TGTGCCAGCAGCTGGACTTCTACGAATGAGCAGTTCTTC. This codes for CASSWTSTNEQFF.

V is TRBV5-1 and J is TRBJ2-7, with 7 bases lining up with TRBD1. CDR1 is SGHRS, CDR2 YFSETQ, per germline. V trimming: 4 bases; J trimming: 5 bases; junction bases outside the gene matches: 6. CDR3 length equals 13 residues. This CDR3 is CASSPTTGNEQYF. The DNA for the CDR3 is TGCGCCAGCAGCCCGACGACAGGGAACGAGCAGTACTTC.

The chain combines TRBV5-5 with TRBJ2-7; D ambiguous. Germline V gives CDR1 SGHKS, CDR2 YYEKEE (reference sequence). V dropped 0 bases and J dropped 6 bases, with 7 bases sitting between them. This CDR3 region has 12 residues. The CDR3 DNA reads as TGTGCCAGCAGCTTGGGGTCCATCGAGCAGTACTTC. As protein: CASSLGSIEQYF.

This sequence joins TRBV11-1 and TRBJ1-4; D might be TRBD1 (5 bases). Germline values: CDR1 SGHAT, CDR2 FQDESV (reference sequence). There are 14 residues in the CDR3. Trimming stripped 4 bases from V and 1 base from J, with 7 bases between. CDR3 sequence (DNA): TGTGCCAGCAGCTCCACAGGAACTAATGAAAAACTGTTTTTT. Its protein is CASSSTGTNEKLFF.

This clonotype has a handful of counts. This rearrangement joins TRBV25-1 to TRBJ2-5; 9 nucleotides line up with TRBD1. J was trimmed by 5 bases and V by 2 bases; bases with no gene match: 6. The CDR3 length is 15 residues. The germline CDR1 and CDR2 sequences are MGHDK and SYGVNS. For the CDR3, the DNA is TGTGCCAGCAGTGAACAGGACAGGGGTTCCGAGACCCAGTACTTC. It encodes CASSEQDRGSETQYF.

The count of this clonotype is one. This rearrangement joins TRBV4-1 to TRBJ2-5, with 13 nucleotides matching TRBD2. Trimming took 5 bases from V and 3 from J; bases not matched to a gene: 6. This CDR3 is built from 16 residues. The V gene's germline CDR1 is MGHRA and CDR2 YSYEKL. The DNA of the CDR3 is TGCGCCAGCAGCATTCGACTAGCGGGGGGCAAAGAGACCCAGTACTTC. Amino acids: CASSIRLAGGKETQYF.

This clonotype was counted a few times. The chain combines TRBV24-1 with TRBJ2-7, with a possible D match to TRBD1 (6 bases). V lost 2 bases, J lost 4 bases, and 11 bases lay in between. The CDR3 covers 14 residues. The germline V gene encodes CDR1 KGHDR and CDR2 SFDVKD. The CDR3 protein is CATSDSQGRYEQYF. Written as DNA, the CDR3 is TGTGCCACCAGTGATTCTCAGGGGAGATACGAGCAGTACTTC.

The V and J genes are TRBV28 and TRBJ2-7; D may be TRBD2 (7 bases). The germline V gene encodes CDR1 MDHEN and CDR2 SYDVKM. Trimming left V 6 bases short and J 7 bases short, with 19 bases between. The CDR3 sequence is 14 residues long. In DNA, the CDR3 is TGTGCCAGCAGCCCCGGATGGGGGGGCGAAGAGCAGTACTTC. It encodes CASSPGWGGEEQYF.

This clonotype has a count of ten or more. V usage is TRBV10-3 and J usage is TRBJ2-3; D uncertain. Germline V gene data show CDR1 as ENHRY and CDR2 as SYGVKD. Trimming cost V 6 bases and J 5 bases, with 6 bases left between them. The CDR3 is made up of 11 amino acids. The CDR3 nucleotides read TGTGCCATCAGCCCGGGAGATACGCAGTATTTT. Translating it yields CAISPGDTQYF.

The chain is built from TRBV12-5 and TRBJ2-3, with D maybe TRBD1 (5 bases). The CDR3 is 14 amino acids. V dropped 8 bases and J dropped 0 bases, with 12 bases sitting between them. Germline V gene lookup returns CDR1 LGHNT and CDR2 FRNRAP. The CDR3 region has the DNA TGTGCTAGTTCGGACACCTACAGCACAGATACGCAGTATTTT. Translated, it gives CASSDTYSTDTQYF. The full variable domain, its missing parts supplied by reference TRBV12-5 and TRBJ2-3, is DARVTQTPRHKVTEMGQEVTMRCQPILGHNTVFWYRQTMMQGLELLAYFRNRAPLDDSGMPKDRFSAEMPDATLATLKIQPSEPRDSAVYFCASSDTYSTDTQYFGPGTRLTVL.

The table lists this clonotype with a few counts. The J gene is TRBJ2-2, the V gene TRBV20-1; D is possibly TRBD1 or TRBD2 (6 bases each). Per the germline V gene, CDR1 is DFQATT and CDR2 is SNEGSKA (reference sequence). The CDR3 length is 12 residues. V shed 8 bases and J shed 6 bases, with 13 bases lying between them. CDR3 in DNA: TGCAGTTCCCACCGGGGGCCCGGGGAGCTGTTTTTT. Translated: CSSHRGPGELFF.

The table lists this clonotype with a few counts. DNA for the CDR3: TGCAGTGCTAGAGAGGGCTGGGGCAATCAGCCCCAGCATTTT. This gives the protein CSAREGWGNQPQHF. The rearrangement links TRBV20-1 to TRBJ1-5; no definite D call. Per the germline V gene, CDR1 is DFQATT and CDR2 is SNEGSKA (reference sequence). This CDR3 contains 14 residues. V was pared by 0 bases and J by 2 bases, with 8 bases between.

The chain is built from TRBV20-1 and TRBJ2-7; D is undetermined. V shed 6 bases and J shed 2 bases, with 8 bases lying between them. There are 11 residues in the CDR3. The germline gives CDR1 DFQATT, CDR2 SNEGSKA (reference sequence). The DNA of the CDR3 is TGCAGTGCCCGGTGGGCCTACGAGCAGTACTTC. It is translated as CSARWAYEQYF.